This passage covers 29 T cell receptor beta chains from one sample sequenced in a study of cytomegalovirus exposure and HLA in healthy donors. Sequenced by immunoSEQ multiplex PCR; TCRdb stores in-frame clones only, minus some. The sample holds about 73,000 clones, 70% to 90% seen once. Sequenced: PBMCs. The receptors here all came from a woman aged 18-29 years in good health and CMV-seropositive.

The chain uses TRBV6-1 and TRBJ2-7; TRBD1 matches 9 bases. The CDR3 loop spans 14 amino acids. The germline CDR1 and CDR2 sequences are MNHNS and SASEGT. J was trimmed by 2 bases and V by 6 bases; bases with no gene match: 5. The CDR3: CASSLGTGTYEQYF. Written as DNA, the CDR3 is TGTGCCAGCAGCCTCGGGACAGGGACCTACGAGCAGTACTTC.

The chain couples TRBV4-2 to TRBJ2-6; a weak D match, TRBD1 (5 bases). Germline loops: CDR1 LGHNA, CDR2 YNFKEQ. Trimming stripped 5 bases from V and 2 bases from J, with 13 bases between. CDR3 size: 16 residues. The CDR3 nucleotides read TGTGCCAGCAGCTCCGCCAGGGTAACTGGGGCCAACGTCCTGACTTTC. This encodes CASSSARVTGANVLTF.

J is TRBJ1-1 and V is TRBV27; no definite D call. Between the trimmed V and J ends, which lost 0 bases and 5 bases, there was a span of 10 bases. The CDR3 extends over 14 amino acids. CDR1 MNHEY and CDR2 SMNVEV come from the germline V gene (reference sequence). This chain's CDR3 is CASSLSGGGTEAFF. The CDR3 DNA is TGTGCCAGCAGTTTATCGGGAGGAGGGACTGAAGCTTTCTTT.

The chain carries TRBV28 and TRBJ2-7, with TRBD1 matching 9 bases. V was clipped by 7 bases and J by 3 bases; unmatched bases: 10. The CDR3 totals 15 residues. The germline gives CDR1 MDHEN, CDR2 SYDVKM. The CDR3: CASNGKGQGIYEQYF. The CDR3 bases are TGTGCCAGCAACGGTAAGGGACAGGGTATCTACGAGCAGTACTTC.

This clone was seen once. This chain links TRBV4-2 with TRBJ2-7; 10 bases line up with TRBD2. Trimming took 4 bases from V and 2 from J; bases not matched to a gene: 8. Germline V gene data show CDR1 as LGHNA and CDR2 as YNFKEQ. The CDR3 covers 16 residues. The CDR3 bases are TGTGCCAGCAGCCCGTGGGAGCGGGGGGGAACCTACGAGCAGTACTTC. Translated: CASSPWERGGTYEQYF.

This clone occurred once. The chain joins TRBV9 to TRBJ2-7, with 9 bases identical to TRBD2. The CDR3 spans 15 residues. CDR1 SGDLS and CDR2 YYNGEE come from the germline V gene. V lost 3 bases, J lost 1 base, and 5 bases stayed unmatched. The CDR3 loop reads CASSGGAGGSYEQYF. The CDR3 DNA reads as TGTGCCAGCAGCGGAGGAGCGGGAGGTTCCTACGAGCAGTACTTC.

V and J are TRBV6-5 and TRBJ1-5, with a tentative D call TRBD1 (5 bases). The CDR3 contains 14 residues. Deletions cut 7 bases from V and 0 bases from J, with 10 bases between. Germline V gene lookup returns CDR1 MNHEY and CDR2 SVGAGI. This CDR3 is CASKTGDSNQPQHF. The CDR3 DNA sequence: TGTGCCAGCAAAACGGGGGATAGCAATCAGCCCCAGCATTTT.

This rearrangement joins TRBV10-3 to TRBJ2-3, with TRBD2 matching over 8 bases. J gave up 1 base and V 5 bases, and 8 bases lay outside the gene matches. The V gene's germline CDR1 is ENHRY and CDR2 SYGVKD. The CDR3 loop spans 16 amino acids. The CDR3 reads CAISTTGGQGTDTQYF. In nucleotides, the CDR3 is TGTGCCATCAGTACTACGGGGGGGCAGGGCACAGATACGCAGTATTTT.

The chain combines TRBV19 with TRBJ2-5; the match to TRBD2 covers 8 bases. Per the germline V gene, CDR1 is LNHDA and CDR2 is SQIVND (reference sequence). With 0 bases clipped from V and 9 bases from J, the junction kept 15 bases outside the gene matches. This CDR3 is built from 17 residues. The CDR3 DNA reads TGTGCCAGTAGTATAGACGGCGGACTAGCTCTAAGCGGGGCCCAGTACTTC. Translation: CASSIDGGLALSGAQYF.

The genes are TRBV6-5 and TRBJ2-7, with 8 bases matching TRBD1. The CDR3 is 13 amino acids. Trimming at V came to 2 bases and at J to 4 bases, leaving 1 base not matched to a gene. From germline, CDR1 is MNHEY and CDR2 SVGAGI. The CDR3 region has the DNA TGTGCCAGCAGTTACGACAGGGGATACGAGCAGTACTTC. Its protein product is CASSYDRGYEQYF.

This clone was recorded once. This CDR3 reads CASRWTSGGAPSITDTQYF. CDR3 DNA sequence: TGTGCCAGTAGGTGGACTAGCGGGGGAGCGCCATCGATCACAGATACGCAGTATTTT. The chain carries TRBV19 and TRBJ2-3; 13 nucleotides align to TRBD2. CDR1 is LNHDA and CDR2 is SQIVND in the germline V gene (reference sequence). V lost 6 bases to trimming and J lost 2 bases; unmatched junction nucleotides: 14. The CDR3 is 19 amino acids. The variable domain in full, completed from reference TRBV19 and TRBJ2-3, reads DGGITQSPKYLFRKEGQNVTLSCEQNLNHDAMYWYRQDPGQGLRLIYYSQIVNDFQKGDIAEGYSVSREKKESFPLTVTSAQKNPTAFYLCASRWTSGGAPSITDTQYFGPGTRLTVL.

This chain joins TRBV25-1 and TRBJ1-1, with 10 bases fitting TRBD1. Germline-derived CDR1 and CDR2 are MGHDK and SYGVNS. The J segment lost 5 bases and the V segment lost 7 bases, leaving 7 bases of the junction unmatched. The CDR3 extends over 14 amino acids. The CDR3 nucleotides read TGTGCCAGCAATCCCGGGACAGGGGTTACTGAAGCTTTCTTT. Protein sequence: CASNPGTGVTEAFF.

The chain combines TRBV5-1 with TRBJ2-5; tentative D call: TRBD2 (7 bases). The CDR3 totals 14 residues. Germline V gene sequence: CDR1 SGHRS, CDR2 YFSETQ. V was clipped by 0 bases and J by 7 bases, with 13 bases between them. The chain's CDR3 is CASSLDGGPGTQYF. The CDR3 coding sequence is TGCGCCAGCAGCTTGGACGGGGGGCCGGGGACCCAGTACTTC.

CDR3: CASIETTGFSGANVLTF. In DNA, the CDR3 is TGTGCCAGTATAGAGACCACAGGTTTTTCTGGGGCCAACGTCCTGACTTTC. J is TRBJ2-6 and V is TRBV19, with a weak D call TRBD1 (5 bases). The germline gives CDR1 LNHDA, CDR2 SQIVND (reference sequence). Trimming removed 7 bases from V and 1 base from J, with 17 bases in between. CDR3 length: 17 residues.

This clone appeared a few times. V usage is TRBV7-2 and J usage is TRBJ2-1, with TRBD1 matching over 12 bases. Germline lookup yields CDR1 SGHTA and CDR2 FQGNSA. Germline trimming cut 2 bases from V and 8 bases from J; bases unmatched to any gene: 7. The CDR3 has 16 amino acids. CDR3 sequence reads: CASSLYTGTGGDEQFF. CDR3 in DNA: TGTGCCAGCAGCTTATATACCGGGACAGGGGGCGATGAGCAGTTCTTC.

The CDR3 loop is CASSTTDRAYEQYF. The CDR3 nucleotides read TGTGCCAGTAGTACCACTGACAGGGCCTACGAGCAGTACTTC. The chain recombines TRBV19 with TRBJ2-7; 7 nucleotides agree with TRBD1. Trimming removed 4 bases from V and 2 bases from J; junction bases left unmatched: 5. Per germline, CDR1 LNHDA and CDR2 SQIVND (reference sequence). This CDR3 spans 14 amino acids.

This rearrangement joins TRBV30 to TRBJ2-7; D is perhaps TRBD1 (6 bases). Per the germline V gene, CDR1 is GTSNPN and CDR2 is SVGIG (reference sequence). This CDR3 has 14 residues. V was shortened by 3 bases and J by 0 bases, with 12 bases between the two germline ends. The CDR3 nucleotides are TGTGCCTGGAGGGGGGCGGAGAGCTCCTACGAGCAGTACTTC. This translates into CAWRGAESSYEQYF. Complete variable domain (other parts from reference TRBV30 and TRBJ2-7): SQTIHQWPATLVQPVGSPLSLECTVEGTSNPNLYWYRQAAGRGLQLLFYSVGIGQISSEVPQNLSASRPQDRQFILSSKKLLLSDSGFYLCAWRGAESSYEQYFGPGTRLTVT.

This chain uses TRBV7-2 with TRBJ2-4; tentative D call: TRBD1 (7 bases). This CDR3 is built from 18 residues. Trimming shortened V by 1 base and J by 0 bases, and 16 bases separated the two germline ends. Germline V lookup: CDR1 SGHTA, CDR2 FQGNSA. The CDR3 loop reads CASSLVLGGGQAKNIQYF. CDR3 DNA sequence: TGTGCCAGCAGCTTAGTACTCGGAGGGGGCCAAGCCAAAAACATTCAGTACTTC.

V gene TRBV28 combines with J gene TRBJ2-5, with D tentatively TRBD2 (6 bases). The CDR3 has 15 residues. V was clipped by 1 base and J by 4 bases, with 13 bases between them. Germline V gives CDR1 MDHEN, CDR2 SYDVKM. This chain's CDR3 is CASSLYQNSGETQYF. DNA for the CDR3: TGTGCCAGCAGTTTATATCAGAATAGCGGAGAGACCCAGTACTTC.

This sequence joins TRBV4-2 and TRBJ2-2; 9 bases agree with TRBD2. Trimming cost V 0 bases and J 5 bases; bases outside gene matches: 7. The CDR3 is made up of 17 amino acids. Germline V CDR1 and CDR2: LGHNA, YNFKEQ. In nucleotides, the CDR3 is TGTGCCAGCAGCCAAGATTCGCGGGAGGGCGTTACCGGGGAGCTGTTTTTT. Its translation is CASSQDSREGVTGELFF.

V usage is TRBV28 and J usage is TRBJ2-3; D unclear. Germline CDR1 and CDR2: MDHEN and SYDVKM. This CDR3 has 14 amino acids. V lost 3 bases, J lost 1 base, and 8 bases lay in between. The CDR3 loop reads CASSFLSGTDTQYF. The CDR3 DNA reads TGTGCCAGCAGTTTTCTGAGCGGCACAGATACGCAGTATTTT.

As DNA, the CDR3 is TGCGCCAGCAGCAGGGGTGACACCGGGGAGCTGTTTTTT. It specifies CASSRGDTGELFF. This rearrangement joins TRBV5-1 to TRBJ2-2; maybe TRBD1 (5 bases). CDR1 is SGHRS and CDR2 is YFSETQ in the germline V gene. V was clipped by 4 bases and J by 3 bases, with 7 bases between them. The CDR3 loop spans 13 amino acids.

The rearrangement uses TRBV23-1 and TRBJ2-3; the match to TRBD1 covers 10 bases. TRBV23-1 is labeled an ORF, and its function is uncertain. The length of the CDR3 is 17 residues. Germline trimming cut 0 bases from V and 2 bases from J; bases unmatched to any gene: 5. CDR3 residues: CASSQSVGQGITDTQYF. CDR3 sequence (DNA): TGCGCCAGCAGTCAATCGGTGGGACAGGGGATCACAGATACGCAGTATTTT.

The J gene is TRBJ1-6, the V gene TRBV5-1; D call uncertain. The CDR3 runs to 17 residues. V lost 1 base and J 7 bases, leaving 18 bases between the germline ends. CDR1 and CDR2 from the germline V gene are SGHRS and YFSETQ. As DNA, the CDR3 is TGCGCCAGCAGCTTGTTAGCCCAAGTCGCTCCCAATTCACCCCTCCACTTT. It codes for CASSLLAQVAPNSPLHF.

The chain couples TRBV4-1 to TRBJ2-1; D not certain. The germline gives CDR1 MGHRA, CDR2 YSYEKL. The germline V and J ends were trimmed by 0 bases and 6 bases, with 12 bases remaining between them. This CDR3 is built from 15 residues. CDR3 DNA: TGCGCCAGCAGCCAAGACCCGGCGTCAGGCAATGAGCAGTTCTTC. This translates into CASSQDPASGNEQFF.

V is TRBV5-6 and J is TRBJ2-1; 7 bases are shared with TRBD1. Trimming removed 4 bases from V and 1 base from J; junction bases left unmatched: 5. Per germline, CDR1 SGHDT and CDR2 YYEEEE. The CDR3 contains 15 residues. As DNA, the CDR3 is TGTGCCAGCAGCGGCCTACAGGGGTCCTACAATGAGCAGTTCTTC. This gives the protein CASSGLQGSYNEQFF.

The rearrangement joins TRBV7-8 to TRBJ2-5; D possibly corresponds to TRBD2 (5 bases). The CDR3 runs to 14 residues. The V gene lost 5 bases and the J gene lost 5 bases, with 15 bases spanning the gap. From germline, CDR1 is SGHVS and CDR2 FQNEAQ. CDR3 coding DNA: TGTGCCAGCAGCCCGTTAACTAGATCTGAGACCCAGTACTTC. This codes for CASSPLTRSETQYF.

The chain couples TRBV10-3 to TRBJ1-5; D is uncertain. V lost 3 bases, J lost 0 bases, and 6 bases lay in between. CDR3 length: 14 residues. From germline, CDR1 is ENHRY and CDR2 SYGVKD. In nucleotides, the CDR3 is TGTGCCATCAGTGAAACTTCTAGCAATCAGCCCCAGCATTTT. This translates into CAISETSSNQPQHF.

The chain couples TRBV2 to TRBJ1-5; 7 bases agree with TRBD1. The junction had 4 bases not matched to a gene; V was cut back by 7 bases and J by 4 bases. This CDR3 is built from 13 residues. The V gene's germline CDR1 is SNHLY and CDR2 FYNNEI. The CDR3, as DNA: TGTGCCAGCAACGAGGGGGCGAATCAGCCCCAGCATTTT. Its translation is CASNEGANQPQHF. The whole variable domain, filled in from reference TRBV2 and TRBJ1-5, reads EPEVTQTPSHQVTQMGQEVILRCVPISNHLYFYWYRQILGQKVEFLVSFYNNEISEKSEIFDDQFSVERPDGSNFTLKIRSTKLEDSAMYFCASNEGANQPQHFGDGTRLSIL.